This record looks at one TCR beta chain sequence and its context. The antigen is not known. The entry originates in a study of cytomegalovirus exposure and HLA in healthy donors. PCR involved 60 Vbeta and 13 Jbeta primers. Profiling relied on immunoSEQ multiplex PCR, and the TCRdb table lists in-frame clones only, not all of them. The sample holds about 130,000 clones, approximately 70% seen once. Although they were nominally healthy when sampled, donors likely had unrecorded immune exposures. Study observations and caveats: According to the study, around 150 TCR beta chains were cytomegalovirus-associated. One cluster of highly shared sequence variants probably arose as a sequencing artifact.

The sample consisted of PBMCs. This clonotype was obtained from a woman in her sixties in good health and CMV-seropositive.

CDR3 in amino acids: CASSLGEQYNQPQHF. As DNA, the CDR3 is TGTGCCAGCAGCTTGGGGGAGCAGTACAATCAGCCCCAGCATTTT. The chain carries TRBV5-5 and TRBJ1-5; D is unresolved. CDR1 SGHKS and CDR2 YYEKEE come from the germline V gene (reference sequence). V lost 0 bases to trimming and J lost 3 bases, with 10 bases between them. The CDR3 consists of 15 residues.